These 24 T cell receptor beta chains were all obtained from the same sample, sequenced in a study of naive and memory T cell subsets. General study findings and limits: Especially in CD8 cells, naive repertoires contained a few larger clonotypes, possibly CD45RA-re-expressing memory cells.

Two oligonucleotides, mixed equimolar, formed the beta constant-region primer covering TRBC1 and TRBC2. Nested alpha and beta constant-region primers with the SP2 primer drove four PCR rounds on ligated cDNA. A single record per CDR3 protein comes from TCRdb applying MiXCR to the UMI-ligation and nested PCR reads. The sample has 150,000 or so distinct CDR3 sequences, over 20% seen once; the top ten hold 0.11%. Their antigens are not known. Specimen: naive CD4+ T cells from blood. These receptors originate from a human donor in good health.

In this sample, this clonotype turned up many times. The rearrangement links TRBV28 to TRBJ2-1, with unresolved D. Germline values: CDR1 MDHEN, CDR2 SYDVKM. V dropped 8 bases and J dropped 2 bases, with 10 bases sitting between them. The length of the CDR3 is 13 residues. The CDR3 here is CASPGPPYNEQFF. CDR3 nucleotides: TGTGCCAGCCCCGGGCCTCCCTACAATGAGCAGTTCTTC.

With respect to this clonotype: A much larger clone is a single base away; this may be a read error. The J gene is TRBJ2-3, the V gene TRBV7-2, with 7 bases lining up with TRBD1. The CDR3 is 15 amino acids. Germline V gives CDR1 SGHTA, CDR2 FQGNSA. The CDR3: CVSSRGQISTDTQYF. The CDR3, as DNA: TGTGTCAGCAGCCGGGGACAGATTAGCACAGATACGCAGTATTTT.

This clonotype showed up just a few times. V and J are TRBV5-1 and TRBJ1-2, with a tentative D call TRBD1 (5 bases). This CDR3 region has 14 residues. The V end was cut by 4 bases, the J end by 5 bases, with 15 bases between. The V gene's germline CDR1 is SGHRS and CDR2 YFSETQ. CDR3 sequence: CASSKAATVYGYTF. CDR3 coding DNA: TGCGCCAGCAGCAAAGCAGCGACAGTATATGGCTACACCTTC.

J is TRBJ1-2 and V is TRBV3-1, with D perhaps TRBD1 (5 bases). Between the trimmed V and J ends, which lost 6 bases and 3 bases, there was a span of 14 bases. This CDR3 is built from 14 residues. The V gene's germline CDR1 is LGHDT and CDR2 YNNKEL (reference sequence). The CDR3 DNA reads TGTGCCAGCAGGGGACTGGGGCACTACTATGGCTACACCTTC. Its protein product is CASRGLGHYYGYTF. The full variable domain, completed using reference TRBV3-1 and TRBJ1-2, is DTAVSQTPKYLVTQMGNDKSIKCEQNLGHDTMYWYKQDSKKFLKIMFSYNNKELIINETVPNRFSPKSPDKAHLNLHINSLELGDSAVYFCASRGLGHYYGYTFGSGTRLTVV.

This chain joins TRBV4-1 and TRBJ2-5; D perhaps matches TRBD1 (5 bases). The CDR3 runs 15 residues. Trimming left V 0 bases short and J 7 bases short, with 15 bases between. Germline V lookup: CDR1 MGHRA, CDR2 YSYEKL. The CDR3 nucleotides are TGCGCCAGCAGCCAAGATAGGGGCAGCTTAGCGACCCAGTACTTC. Amino acids: CASSQDRGSLATQYF.

This clonotype was seen only a few times. This sequence joins TRBV28 and TRBJ1-5; D is unresolved. V lost 3 bases, J lost 7 bases, and 4 bases lay in between. This CDR3 has 11 amino acids. Germline V gene lookup returns CDR1 MDHEN and CDR2 SYDVKM. As DNA, the CDR3 is TGTGCCAGCAGTTTGGACCAGCCCCAGCATTTT. Its protein product is CASSLDQPQHF.

The rearrangement links TRBV12-5 to TRBJ2-3; 9 bases map to TRBD1. The V gene end was trimmed by 6 bases and the J gene end by 2 bases; junction bases not matched to a gene: 9. The CDR3 runs to 16 residues. Looked up from germline, CDR1 is LGHNT and CDR2 is FRNRAP. The CDR3 here is CASGPGTGSFTDTQYF. As DNA, the CDR3 is TGTGCTAGTGGACCCGGGACAGGGTCGTTCACAGATACGCAGTATTTT.

The rearrangement links TRBV5-6 to TRBJ2-2; 8 nucleotides agree with TRBD2. Per the germline V gene, CDR1 is SGHDT and CDR2 is YYEEEE. CDR3 length: 16 residues. V was clipped by 5 bases and J by 3 bases; unmatched bases: 9. The CDR3, as DNA: TGTGCCAGCAGTCGCCGGGGGGGGCGAGACACCGGGGAGCTGTTTTTT. It yields the protein CASSRRGGRDTGELFF.

This chain uses TRBV6-6 with TRBJ2-1; D gene ambiguous. The germline V gene encodes CDR1 MNHNY and CDR2 SVGAGI (reference sequence). The V gene lost 7 bases and the J gene lost 9 bases, with 10 bases spanning the gap. The CDR3 totals 11 residues. Written as DNA, the CDR3 is TGTGCCAGCAAACTCGCGGCTGAGCAGTTCTTC. Translation: CASKLAAEQFF.

The chain joins TRBV6-2 or TRBV6-3 to TRBJ2-7, with unresolved D. The V gene lost 0 bases and the J gene lost 0 bases, with 12 bases spanning the gap. The germline gives CDR1 MNHEY, CDR2 SVGEGT. This CDR3 region has 16 residues. The CDR3 DNA reads as TGTGCCAGCAGTTACTCGGCACCCATCCCCTCCTACGAGCAGTACTTC. This translates into CASSYSAPIPSYEQYF.

This clonotype was found many times. The rearrangement links TRBV29-1 to TRBJ1-1; 7 bases agree with TRBD1. The junction had 10 bases not matched to a gene; V was cut back by 3 bases and J by 6 bases. Germline CDR1 SQVTM, CDR2 ANQGSEA. CDR3 length: 14 amino acids. CDR3 region: CSVDLTGKRAEAFF. CDR3 DNA sequence: TGCAGCGTTGACCTGACAGGGAAAAGGGCTGAAGCTTTCTTT. Supplemented by reference TRBV29-1 and TRBJ1-1, the full variable domain reads SAVISQKPSRDICQRGTSLTIQCQVDSQVTMMFWYRQQPGQSLTLIATANQGSEATYESGFVIDKFPISRPNLTFSTLTVSNMSPEDSSIYLCSVDLTGKRAEAFFGQGTRLTVV.

This chain joins TRBV28 and TRBJ1-6; D remains unclear. Germline V gene data show CDR1 as MDHEN and CDR2 as SYDVKM. The CDR3 sequence is 13 residues long. V gave up 3 bases and J gave up 10 bases, with 10 bases separating them. In DNA, the CDR3 is TGTGCCAGCAGTTTCCGGGGTAGGTCACCCCTCCACTTT. Amino acids: CASSFRGRSPLHF.

The V gene is TRBV12-3 or TRBV12-4, the J gene TRBJ1-4, with D possibly being TRBD1 (6 bases). V was trimmed by 4 bases and J by 2 bases, leaving 17 bases between them. CDR3 length: 17 residues. CDR3 in amino acids: CASSSSTGIETNEKLFF. Written as DNA, the CDR3 is TGTGCCAGCAGTTCCTCCACAGGGATTGAGACTAATGAAAAACTGTTTTTT.

The chain's CDR3 is CASRNPTTRGKNSPLHF. As DNA, the CDR3 is TGTGCCAGCAGGAACCCCACGACAAGGGGGAAAAATTCACCCCTCCACTTT. The chain carries TRBV6-5 and TRBJ1-6; the D gene is possibly TRBD1 (6 bases). This CDR3 region has 17 residues. V was pared by 6 bases and J by 7 bases, with 22 bases between. CDR1 MNHEY and CDR2 SVGAGI come from the germline V gene.

This clonotype was seen more than once but under ten times. The genes are TRBV4-2 and TRBJ1-2, with 8 bases fitting TRBD1. This CDR3 contains 16 residues. CDR1 is LGHNA, CDR2 YNFKEQ, per germline. Trimming removed 4 bases from V and 1 base from J; junction bases left unmatched: 8. The CDR3 region has the DNA TGTGCCAGCAGCCGAGCCGGGACAGGAATTAACTATGGCTACACCTTC. Translating it yields CASSRAGTGINYGYTF.

This clonotype was counted only a few times. The chain uses TRBV16 and TRBJ2-1; possible D gene TRBD1, 6 bases. The germline V gene encodes CDR1 KGHSY and CDR2 FQNENV. This CDR3 region has 13 residues. Deletions cut 4 bases from V and 7 bases from J, with 11 bases between. CDR3 region: CASSLAQGNEQFF. The CDR3 DNA follows: TGTGCCAGCAGCCTAGCACAGGGTAATGAGCAGTTCTTC.

In this sample, this clonotype turned up a few times. The chain has TRBV7-9 and TRBJ2-1, with a possible D match to TRBD2 (6 bases). The CDR3 is made up of 13 amino acids. V was clipped by 5 bases and J by 2 bases, with 7 bases between them. CDR1 and CDR2 from the germline V gene are SEHNR and FQNEAQ (reference sequence). The CDR3 sequence is CASSASAYNEQFF. CDR3 sequence (DNA): TGTGCCAGCAGCGCTAGCGCCTACAATGAGCAGTTCTTC.

The chain employs TRBV11-2 and TRBJ1-4; 9 bases agree with TRBD1. With 5 bases clipped from V and 2 bases from J, the junction kept 6 bases outside the gene matches. The CDR3 is 16 residues long. Looked up from germline, CDR1 is SGHAT and CDR2 is FQNNGV. This CDR3 reads CASSAVTGGTNEKLFF. The CDR3 DNA reads as TGTGCCAGCAGCGCCGTGACAGGGGGTACTAATGAAAAACTGTTTTTT. Together with reference TRBV11-2 and TRBJ1-4, the CDR3 gives the full variable domain: EAGVAQSPRYKIIEKRQSVAFWCNPISGHATLYWYQQILGQGPKLLIQFQNNGVVDDSQLPKDRFSAERLKGVDSTLKIQPAKLEDSAVYLCASSAVTGGTNEKLFFGSGTQLSVL.

This clonotype was observed a handful of times. The gene calls are TRBV20-1 and TRBJ2-5; no clear D gene. This CDR3 comprises 13 residues. The V end was cut by 7 bases, the J end by 7 bases, with 19 bases between. Germline CDR1 reads DFQATT; CDR2 reads SNEGSKA (reference sequence). The CDR3 nucleotides read TGCAGTGTTCCAGACACCCTAGGTTGGACCCAGTACTTC. Translation: CSVPDTLGWTQYF.

This clonotype was counted only a few times. The genes are TRBV5-1 and TRBJ2-2; 7 bases are shared with TRBD2. Trimming at V came to 2 bases and at J to 4 bases, leaving 8 bases not matched to a gene. The CDR3 has 16 residues. CDR1 and CDR2 from the germline V gene are SGHRS and YFSETQ. The CDR3 protein is CASSFGLERGTGELFF. DNA for the CDR3: TGCGCCAGCAGCTTCGGTTTGGAGCGGGGCACCGGGGAGCTGTTTTTT. The full variable domain, rest sourced from reference TRBV5-1 and TRBJ2-2, is KAGVTQTPRYLIKTRGQQVTLSCSPISGHRSVSWYQQTPGQGLQFLFEYFSETQRNKGNFPGRFSGRQFSNSRSEMNVSTLELGDSALYLCASSFGLERGTGELFFGEGSRLTVL.

This clonotype has more than one count but fewer than ten. V gene TRBV4-3 combines with J gene TRBJ2-2; D gene unclear. CDR1 and CDR2 (germline): LGHNA, YSLEER. With 1 base removed from V and 8 bases from J, the gap between germline ends came to 14 bases. CDR3 length: 15 residues. The CDR3: CASSQVALAMGELFF. In DNA, the CDR3 is TGCGCCAGCAGCCAAGTGGCGCTGGCCATGGGGGAGCTGTTTTTT.

This clonotype was counted a few times. V is TRBV6-2 or TRBV6-3 and J is TRBJ2-5, with 12 bases that match TRBD2. Germline-derived CDR1 and CDR2 are MNHEY and SVGEGT. This CDR3 comprises 15 residues. V shed 5 bases and J 4 bases; nucleotides not matched to a gene: 5. The CDR3: CASSDRLAGVETQYF. CDR3 DNA: TGTGCCAGCAGTGACCGACTAGCGGGGGTAGAGACCCAGTACTTC.

This clonotype was seen repeatedly, ten times or more. This sequence joins TRBV28 and TRBJ1-6; TRBD1 might be the D (6 bases). Trimming shortened V by 5 bases and J by 13 bases, and 18 bases separated the two germline ends. This CDR3 has 14 amino acids. In germline, CDR1 is MDHEN, CDR2 SYDVKM. The CDR3 bases are TGTGCCAGCAGTACAGGGATCCCCCCATCCCCCCTCCACTTT. It codes for CASSTGIPPSPLHF.

The V and J genes are TRBV20-1 and TRBJ1-2, with D maybe TRBD1 (6 bases). Germline V gene lookup returns CDR1 DFQATT and CDR2 SNEGSKA (reference sequence). This CDR3 is built from 16 residues. Trimming removed 6 bases at V and 4 bases at J, with 24 bases between. This CDR3 is CSAGSGTTNAGYGYTF. The CDR3 DNA is TGCAGTGCCGGATCCGGGACAACGAATGCTGGCTATGGCTACACCTTC.